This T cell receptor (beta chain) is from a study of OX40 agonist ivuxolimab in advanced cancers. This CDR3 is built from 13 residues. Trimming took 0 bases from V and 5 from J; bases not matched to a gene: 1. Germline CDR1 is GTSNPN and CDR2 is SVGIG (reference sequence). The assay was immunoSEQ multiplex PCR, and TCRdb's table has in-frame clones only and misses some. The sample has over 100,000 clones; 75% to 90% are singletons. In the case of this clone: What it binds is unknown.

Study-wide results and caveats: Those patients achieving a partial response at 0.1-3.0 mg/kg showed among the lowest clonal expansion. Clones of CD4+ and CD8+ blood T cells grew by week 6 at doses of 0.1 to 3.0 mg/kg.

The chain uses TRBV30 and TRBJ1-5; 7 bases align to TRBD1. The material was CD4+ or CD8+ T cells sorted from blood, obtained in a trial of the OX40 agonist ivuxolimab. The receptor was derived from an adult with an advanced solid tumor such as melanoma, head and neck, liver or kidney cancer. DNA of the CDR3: TGTGCCTGGAGTGTAGGGGGCGATCAGCCCCAGCATTTT. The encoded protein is CAWSVGGDQPQHF.